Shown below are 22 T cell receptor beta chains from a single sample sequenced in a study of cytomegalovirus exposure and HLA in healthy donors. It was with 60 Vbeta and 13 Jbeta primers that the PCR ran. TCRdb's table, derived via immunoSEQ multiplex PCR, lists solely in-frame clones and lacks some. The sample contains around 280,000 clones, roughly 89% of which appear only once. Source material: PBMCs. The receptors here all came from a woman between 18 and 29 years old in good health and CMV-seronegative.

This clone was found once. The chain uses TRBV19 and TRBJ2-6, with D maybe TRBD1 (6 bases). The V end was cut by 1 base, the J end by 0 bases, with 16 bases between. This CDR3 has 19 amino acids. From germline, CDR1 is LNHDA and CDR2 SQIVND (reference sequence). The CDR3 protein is CASSIVMGASNSGANVLTF. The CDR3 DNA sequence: TGTGCCAGTAGTATAGTTATGGGGGCATCCAACTCTGGGGCCAACGTCCTGACTTTC.

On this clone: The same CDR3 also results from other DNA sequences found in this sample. This CDR3 is CASSFERDSNSPLHF. The CDR3, as DNA: TGTGCCAGCAGCTTCGAACGGGACAGTAATTCACCCCTCCACTTT. The chain combines TRBV5-4 with TRBJ1-6, with TRBD1 matching 7 bases. The germline CDR1 and CDR2 sequences are SGHNT and YYREEE (reference sequence). After removal of 2 bases from V and 6 bases from J, the junction contained 5 bases not matched to a gene. This CDR3 contains 15 residues.

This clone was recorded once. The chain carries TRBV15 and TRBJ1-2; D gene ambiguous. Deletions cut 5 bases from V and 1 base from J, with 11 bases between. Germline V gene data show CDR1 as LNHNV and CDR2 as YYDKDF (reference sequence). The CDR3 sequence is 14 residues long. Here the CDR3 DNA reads TGTGCCACCAGCGTCCGCAGGATTAACTATGGCTACACCTTC. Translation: CATSVRRINYGYTF.

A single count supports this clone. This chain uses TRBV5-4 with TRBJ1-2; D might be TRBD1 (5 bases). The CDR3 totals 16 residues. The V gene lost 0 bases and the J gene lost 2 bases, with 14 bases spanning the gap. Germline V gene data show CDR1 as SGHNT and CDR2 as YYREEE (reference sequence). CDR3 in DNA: TGTGCCAGCAGCTTGGCGCCGGGGGGAATCAACTATGGCTACACCTTC. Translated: CASSLAPGGINYGYTF.

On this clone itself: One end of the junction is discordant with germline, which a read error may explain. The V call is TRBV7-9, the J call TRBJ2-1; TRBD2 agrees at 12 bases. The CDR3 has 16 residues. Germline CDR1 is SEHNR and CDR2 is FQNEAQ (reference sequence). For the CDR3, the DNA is TGTTCCAGCACCTCACTAGCGGGGGGAAAGTTCGATGAGCAGTTCTTC. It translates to CSSTSLAGGKFDEQFF.

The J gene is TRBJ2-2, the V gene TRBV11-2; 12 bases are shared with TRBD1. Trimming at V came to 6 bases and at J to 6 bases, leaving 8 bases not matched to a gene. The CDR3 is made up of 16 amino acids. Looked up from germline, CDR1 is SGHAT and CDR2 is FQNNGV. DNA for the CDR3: TGTGCCAGCAGTCCACCGGGACAGGGGGCTGCCGGGGAGCTGTTTTTT. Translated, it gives CASSPPGQGAAGELFF.

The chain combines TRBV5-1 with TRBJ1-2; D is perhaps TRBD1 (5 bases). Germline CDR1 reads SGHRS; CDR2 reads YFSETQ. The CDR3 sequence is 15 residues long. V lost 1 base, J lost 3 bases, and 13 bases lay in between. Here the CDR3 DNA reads TGCGCCAGCAGCTTGAGGTTCGGGGGAGACTATGGCTACACCTTC. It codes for CASSLRFGGDYGYTF.

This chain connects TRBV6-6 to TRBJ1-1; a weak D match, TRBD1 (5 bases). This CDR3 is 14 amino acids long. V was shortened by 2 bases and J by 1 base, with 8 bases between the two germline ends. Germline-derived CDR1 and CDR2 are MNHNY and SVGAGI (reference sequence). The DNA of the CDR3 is TGTGCCAGCAGTTACCCCAGGGAGAACACTGAAGCTTTCTTT. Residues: CASSYPRENTEAFF.

The CDR3 loop reads CASSISGTGSLKGEQFF. The CDR3 DNA reads TGTGCCAGTAGTATATCCGGGACAGGGAGTTTAAAGGGTGAGCAGTTCTTC. The V gene is TRBV19, the J gene TRBJ2-1, with TRBD1 matching 9 bases. Germline V gene lookup returns CDR1 LNHDA and CDR2 SQIVND (reference sequence). Germline trimming cut 2 bases from V and 9 bases from J; bases unmatched to any gene: 14. The CDR3 totals 17 residues.

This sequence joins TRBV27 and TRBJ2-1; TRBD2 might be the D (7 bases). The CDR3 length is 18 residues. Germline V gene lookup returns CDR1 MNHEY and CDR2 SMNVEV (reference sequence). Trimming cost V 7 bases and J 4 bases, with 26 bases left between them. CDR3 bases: TGTGCCAGCACCTTACGGTTGCCGGGGGGCCCGGCGTACAATGAGCAGTTCTTC. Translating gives CASTLRLPGGPAYNEQFF.

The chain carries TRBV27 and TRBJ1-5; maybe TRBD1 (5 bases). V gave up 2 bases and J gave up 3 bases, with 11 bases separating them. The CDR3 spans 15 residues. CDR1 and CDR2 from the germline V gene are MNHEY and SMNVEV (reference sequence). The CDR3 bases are TGTGCCAGCAGTTTACGTTGGGGGGTCAATCAGCCCCAGCATTTT. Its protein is CASSLRWGVNQPQHF.

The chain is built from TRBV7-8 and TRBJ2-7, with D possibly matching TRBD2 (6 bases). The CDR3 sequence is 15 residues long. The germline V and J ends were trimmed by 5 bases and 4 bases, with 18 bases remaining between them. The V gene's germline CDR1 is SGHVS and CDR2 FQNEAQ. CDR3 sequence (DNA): TGTGCCAGCAGCAAACGACTAGAACGGCATTACGAGCAGTACTTC. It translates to CASSKRLERHYEQYF.

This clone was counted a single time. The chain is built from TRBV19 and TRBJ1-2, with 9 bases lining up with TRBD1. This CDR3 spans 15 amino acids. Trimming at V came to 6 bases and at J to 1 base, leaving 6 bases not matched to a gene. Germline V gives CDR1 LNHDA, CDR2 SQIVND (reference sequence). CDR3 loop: CASSRDRDLNYGYTF. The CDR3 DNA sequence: TGTGCCAGTAGCCGGGACAGGGACCTTAACTATGGCTACACCTTC.

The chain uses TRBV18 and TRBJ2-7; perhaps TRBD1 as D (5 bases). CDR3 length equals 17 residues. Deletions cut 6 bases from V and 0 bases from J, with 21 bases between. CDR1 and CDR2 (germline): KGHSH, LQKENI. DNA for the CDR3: TGTGCCAGCTCGTCCAACCCCCTGACAGAATCCTCCTACGAGCAGTACTTC. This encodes CASSSNPLTESSYEQYF.

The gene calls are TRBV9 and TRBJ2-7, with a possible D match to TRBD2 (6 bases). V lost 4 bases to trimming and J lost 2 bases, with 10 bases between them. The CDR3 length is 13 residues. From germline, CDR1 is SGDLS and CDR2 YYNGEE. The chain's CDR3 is CASSPRLAYEQYF. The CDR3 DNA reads TGTGCCAGCAGCCCCAGACTAGCCTACGAGCAGTACTTC. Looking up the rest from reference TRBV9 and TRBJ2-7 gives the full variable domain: DSGVTQTPKHLITATGQRVTLRCSPRSGDLSVYWYQQSLDQGLQFLIQYYNGEERAKGNILERFSAQQFPDLHSELNLSSLELGDSALYFCASSPRLAYEQYFGPGTRLTVT.

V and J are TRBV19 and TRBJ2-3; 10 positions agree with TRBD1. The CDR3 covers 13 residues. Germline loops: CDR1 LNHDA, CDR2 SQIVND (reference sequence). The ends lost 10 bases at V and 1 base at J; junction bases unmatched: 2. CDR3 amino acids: CATGTGGTDTQYF. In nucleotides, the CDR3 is TGTGCCACCGGGACAGGGGGCACAGATACGCAGTATTTT.

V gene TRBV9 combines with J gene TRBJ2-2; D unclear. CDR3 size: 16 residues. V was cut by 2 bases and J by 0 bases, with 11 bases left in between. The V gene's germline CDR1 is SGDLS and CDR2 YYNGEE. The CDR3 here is CASSVRPTTNTGELFF. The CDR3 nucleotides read TGTGCCAGCAGCGTTCGACCTACTACGAACACCGGGGAGCTGTTTTTT.

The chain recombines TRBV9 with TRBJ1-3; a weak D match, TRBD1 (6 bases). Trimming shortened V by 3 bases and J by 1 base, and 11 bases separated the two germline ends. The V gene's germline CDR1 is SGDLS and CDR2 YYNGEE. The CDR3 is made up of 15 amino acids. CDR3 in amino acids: CASSATRGSGNTIYF. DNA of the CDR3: TGTGCCAGCAGCGCTACCAGGGGTTCTGGAAACACCATATATTTT.

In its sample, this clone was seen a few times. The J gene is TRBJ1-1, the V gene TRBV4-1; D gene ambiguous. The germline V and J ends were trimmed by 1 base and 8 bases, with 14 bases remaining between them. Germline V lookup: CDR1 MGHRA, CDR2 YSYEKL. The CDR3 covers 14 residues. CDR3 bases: TGCGCCAGCAGCCAAGTTGGGAGACGGCCAGAAGCTTTCTTT. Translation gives CASSQVGRRPEAFF.

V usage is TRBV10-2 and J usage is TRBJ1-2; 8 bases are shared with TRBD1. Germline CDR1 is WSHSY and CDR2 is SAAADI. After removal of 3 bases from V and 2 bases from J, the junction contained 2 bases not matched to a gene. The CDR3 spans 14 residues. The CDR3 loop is CASSEQGVNYGYTF. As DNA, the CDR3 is TGCGCCAGCAGTGAACAGGGGGTAAACTATGGCTACACCTTC.

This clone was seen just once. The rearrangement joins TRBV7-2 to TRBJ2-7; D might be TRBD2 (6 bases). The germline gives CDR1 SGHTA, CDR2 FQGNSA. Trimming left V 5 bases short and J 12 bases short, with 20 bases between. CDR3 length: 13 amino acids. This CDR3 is CASSTSTLGTRYF. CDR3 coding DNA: TGTGCCAGCAGCACCTCGACCCTCGGGACTCGGTACTTC.

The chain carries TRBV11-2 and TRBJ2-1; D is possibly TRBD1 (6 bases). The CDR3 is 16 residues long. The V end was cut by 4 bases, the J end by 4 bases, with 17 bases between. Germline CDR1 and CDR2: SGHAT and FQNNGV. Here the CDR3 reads CASSSHRERLYNEQFF. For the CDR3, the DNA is TGTGCCAGCAGCTCACACAGGGAAAGATTGTACAATGAGCAGTTCTTC.